This record concerns one T cell receptor (beta chain) sequence. As yet, its antigen is unknown. Profiled with immunoSEQ multiplex PCR; TCRdb holds only in-frame clones, not every one. Among 85,000 to 120,000 clones listed, 90% to 95% were seen once. The data stem from a study of siplizumab effects on memory and regulatory T cells. Overall study results and limits: Both greater diversity than memory cells and a major contribution to the alloresponse seemed to characterize naive T cells. Alloreactive sequences whose origin lay in unstimulated CD4+ memory cells were significantly reduced by siplizumab. Tracing alloreactive clones into unstimulated subsets worked for only a minor fraction of them. Proof of suppressive function in proliferating Tregs from siplizumab cultures was not established.

The source material was CD4+ T cells sorted from blood. This sequence was found in a human donor in good health.

CDR3: CASLTMVLQGRNEQFF. The CDR3 coding sequence is TGTGCCAGCCTAACGATGGTTCTGCAGGGGAGGAATGAGCAGTTCTTC. The V gene is TRBV5-6, the J gene TRBJ2-1; the D gene could be TRBD1 or TRBD2 (6 bases each). Germline V gene data show CDR1 as SGHDT and CDR2 as YYEEEE. V was clipped by 7 bases and J by 7 bases, with 24 bases between them. The length of the CDR3 is 16 residues. Variable domain in full (rest from reference TRBV5-6 and TRBJ2-1): DAGVTQSPTHLIKTRGQQVTLRCSPKSGHDTVSWYQQALGQGPQFIFQYYEEEERQRGNFPDRFSGHQFPNYSSELNVNALLLGDSALYLCASLTMVLQGRNEQFFGPGTRLTVL.